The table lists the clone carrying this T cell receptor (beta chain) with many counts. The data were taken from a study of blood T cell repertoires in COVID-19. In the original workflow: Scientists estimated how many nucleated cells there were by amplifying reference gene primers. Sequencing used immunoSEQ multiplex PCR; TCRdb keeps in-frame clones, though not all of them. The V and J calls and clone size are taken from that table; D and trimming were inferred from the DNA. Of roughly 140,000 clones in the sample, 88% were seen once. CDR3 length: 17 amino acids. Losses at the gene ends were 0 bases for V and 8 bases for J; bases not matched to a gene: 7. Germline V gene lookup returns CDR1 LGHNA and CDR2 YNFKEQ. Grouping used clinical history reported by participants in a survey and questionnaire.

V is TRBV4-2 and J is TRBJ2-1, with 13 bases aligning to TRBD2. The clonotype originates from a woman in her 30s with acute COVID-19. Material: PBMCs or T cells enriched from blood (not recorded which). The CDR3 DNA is TGTGCCAGCAGCCAAGATCGGAGACTAGCGGGAGGAGATGAGCAGTTCTTC. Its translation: CASSQDRRLAGGDEQFF.